This TCR beta chain was captured in a study of identifying expanded T cells in peripheral blood. The method was immunoSEQ multiplex PCR; TCRdb's version includes in-frame clones alone and lacks a portion of them. The table lists about 78,000 clones, roughly 81% of them singletons. Trimming removed 4 bases from V and 8 bases from J, with 9 bases in between. The length of the CDR3 is 12 residues. Per the germline V gene, CDR1 is MGHDK and CDR2 is SYGVNS. Study conclusions and caveats: Over around two and four weeks, about 15 and 18 clones changed, versus approximately 1.2 between replicates.

This clone came up once. The antigen remains undetermined. Healthy donors had no documented immune events, such as infections, while sampled. This TCR was recovered from a person aged 18 to 75 in good health. Sequencing used blood. The chain carries TRBV25-1 and TRBJ2-1; unclear D gene. The CDR3 DNA reads as TGTGCCAGCAGTGCCGTCCGCGATGAGCAGTTCTTC. Translated: CASSAVRDEQFF.